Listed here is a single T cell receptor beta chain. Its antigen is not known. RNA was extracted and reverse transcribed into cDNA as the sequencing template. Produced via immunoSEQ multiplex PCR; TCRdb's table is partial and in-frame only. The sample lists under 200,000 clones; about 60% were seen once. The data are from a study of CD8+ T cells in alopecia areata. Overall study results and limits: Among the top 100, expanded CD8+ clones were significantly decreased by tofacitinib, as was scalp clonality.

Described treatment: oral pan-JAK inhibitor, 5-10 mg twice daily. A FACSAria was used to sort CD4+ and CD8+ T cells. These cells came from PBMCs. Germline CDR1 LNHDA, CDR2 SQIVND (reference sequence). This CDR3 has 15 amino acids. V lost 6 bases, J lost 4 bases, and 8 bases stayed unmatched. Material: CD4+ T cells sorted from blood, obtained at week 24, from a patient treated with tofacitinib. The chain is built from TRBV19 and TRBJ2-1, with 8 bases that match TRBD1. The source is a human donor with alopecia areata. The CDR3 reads CASRVAGTGYNEQFF. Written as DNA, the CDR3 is TGTGCCAGTAGGGTCGCCGGGACAGGATACAATGAGCAGTTCTTC. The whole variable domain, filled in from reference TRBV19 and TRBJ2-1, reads DGGITQSPKYLFRKEGQNVTLSCEQNLNHDAMYWYRQDPGQGLRLIYYSQIVNDFQKGDIAEGYSVSREKKESFPLTVTSAQKNPTAFYLCASRVAGTGYNEQFFGPGTRLTVL.